The entry below describes one T cell receptor beta chain. What it binds is unknown. Version v3.0 of the immunoSEQ assay was performed at survey level. TCRdb's copy holds only in-frame clones and misses some; the assay was immunoSEQ multiplex PCR. The repertoire holds over 20,000 clones, with over 70% as singletons. Clinicians in the United States treated all participants with HIV. DNA was extracted from roughly 1-10 million thawed cryopreserved PBMC. V lost 3 bases and J lost 0, with 15 bases in between. This CDR3 comprises 17 residues. CDR1 is MNHNS, CDR2 SASEGT, per germline. The entry originates in a study of long-term antiretroviral therapy in people with HIV. Study-wide findings and caveats: The range of CDR3 lengths in HIV repertoires proved narrower than that found in controls. Samples were collected from about 2003 to 2018 under possibly less effective ART regimens.

Source: unsorted PBMCs, taken 3 years after starting antiretroviral therapy. This TCR was recovered from a man aged 18 to 35 with HIV. The chain uses TRBV6-1 and TRBJ1-5; the D is unclear. The CDR3 coding sequence is TGTGCCAGCAGTGAGGTCCTCCAGGAGTATAGCAATCAGCCCCAGCATTTT. This codes for CASSEVLQEYSNQPQHF.